This T cell receptor beta chain was sequenced during a study of tumor and adjacent non-tumor tissue in lung cancer. Across the study: Stage I to III disease affected approximately 11 men and 5 women aged roughly 30 to 80. Samples averaged around 4 million productive TCRbeta reads each. Findings of the study overall: In normal lung, the top 100 clones were significantly more dominant than in tumor. TCR diversity was significantly greater in tumor than normal lung tissue.

The CDR3 runs 15 residues. Trimming pared 5 bases from V and 0 bases from J, leaving 11 bases between. Concerning this clonotype: What it recognizes is unknown.

RNA was extracted from bulk tissue without any cell sorting. A modified ARM-PCR protocol with three rounds of nested PCR amplified TCRbeta. TCRdb analysed the multiplex PCR reads with MiXCR anew, one entry per CDR3 protein. The sample carries 77,000 or so distinct CDR3 sequences, 60% to 80% recorded once. The sequenced sample was lung tumor tissue. The chain uses TRBV12-3 or TRBV12-4 and TRBJ2-1; D is uncertain. The clonotype comes from a woman aged 45 to 65 with non-small cell lung cancer. This CDR3 reads CASSQSGSSYNEQFF. In nucleotides, the CDR3 is TGTGCCAGCAGTCAATCTGGCTCCTCCTACAATGAGCAGTTCTTC.